Following are 26 T cell receptor beta chains from one sample sequenced in a study of graft-versus-host responses after intestinal transplantation. The data were produced by immunoSEQ multiplex PCR, yet TCRdb's version contains in-frame clones alone and is incomplete. The sample consists of around 9,400 clones, around 96% of them appearing once. This material consisted of bone marrow, taken approximately 520 days after intestinal transplantation. The source of these receptors is a human patient who received an intestinal transplant, so some T cells may come from the graft donor.

V gene TRBV28 combines with J gene TRBJ2-7; either TRBD1 or TRBD2 may supply D (6 bases each). Germline V gene sequence: CDR1 MDHEN, CDR2 SYDVKM. This CDR3 spans 13 amino acids. Trimming removed 4 bases from V and 6 bases from J, with 13 bases in between. CDR3 region: CASSYTGAIEQYF. As DNA, the CDR3 is TGTGCCAGCAGTTATACGGGGGCGATCGAGCAGTACTTC.

This clone was seen only once. V is TRBV6-5 and J is TRBJ2-7; 9 nucleotides align to TRBD1. This CDR3 spans 15 amino acids. J was trimmed by 7 bases and V by 4 bases; bases with no gene match: 11. Germline V gene lookup returns CDR1 MNHEY and CDR2 SVGAGI. The CDR3 region has the DNA TGTGCCAGCAGTTCCCAGGACAGGGGCAAGGAGGAGCAGTACTTC. The encoded protein is CASSSQDRGKEEQYF.

The V and J genes are TRBV4-2 and TRBJ2-7, with a possible D match to TRBD1 (5 bases). Deletions cut 0 bases from V and 3 bases from J, with 18 bases between. CDR3 size: 17 residues. The germline CDR1 and CDR2 sequences are LGHNA and YNFKEQ. The DNA for the CDR3 is TGTGCCAGCAGCCAAGAATTTTGGGTTGACAGTTACTACGAGCAGTACTTC. Translating it yields CASSQEFWVDSYYEQYF.

This clone has just one count. The J gene is TRBJ2-3, the V gene TRBV28; a possible D gene is TRBD2 (5 bases). This CDR3 is 17 amino acids long. CDR1 is MDHEN, CDR2 SYDVKM, per germline. V was clipped by 2 bases and J by 6 bases, with 21 bases between them. CDR3: CASSLPRTFPRTDTQYF. The CDR3 nucleotides read TGTGCCAGCAGTTTACCCAGGACTTTTCCAAGGACCGATACGCAGTATTTT.

The chain links TRBV6-1 to TRBJ2-5, with a weak D call TRBD1 (6 bases). CDR3 length: 15 residues. Trimming shortened V by 2 bases and J by 4 bases, and 14 bases separated the two germline ends. The germline V gene encodes CDR1 MNHNS and CDR2 SASEGT. DNA for the CDR3: TGTGCCAGCAGTGAAACTGACAGGATTGGAGAGACCCAGTACTTC. It codes for CASSETDRIGETQYF.

The chain is built from TRBV2 and TRBJ2-7; D unresolved. There are 11 residues in the CDR3. Trimming shortened V by 5 bases and J by 4 bases, and 6 bases separated the two germline ends. Germline lookup yields CDR1 SNHLY and CDR2 FYNNEI. Here the CDR3 reads CASSLKYEQYF. Written as DNA, the CDR3 is TGTGCCAGCAGTCTGAAGTACGAGCAGTACTTC.

In this sample, this clone turned up once. The genes are TRBV2 and TRBJ2-5, with 9 bases aligning to TRBD2. Germline CDR1 reads SNHLY; CDR2 reads FYNNEI. After removal of 3 bases from V and 3 bases from J, the junction contained 5 bases not matched to a gene. The CDR3 extends over 15 amino acids. CDR3 coding DNA: TGTGCCAGCAGTGACCAGACTAGCGGCGAAGAGACCCAGTACTTC. Its protein is CASSDQTSGEETQYF.

The chain has TRBV27 and TRBJ2-7, with 7 bases identical to TRBD1. Germline V lookup: CDR1 MNHEY, CDR2 SMNVEV (reference sequence). Trimming took 5 bases from V and 2 from J; bases not matched to a gene: 9. This CDR3 has 15 amino acids. CDR3 sequence: CASSHLPTGPYEQYF. The CDR3 DNA reads TGTGCCAGCAGTCACCTCCCGACAGGGCCCTACGAGCAGTACTTC.

The V and J genes are TRBV6-4 and TRBJ2-7; D may correspond to TRBD1 or TRBD2 (5 bases each). Germline V CDR1 and CDR2: MRHNA, SNTAGT. Trimming pared 5 bases from V and 3 bases from J, leaving 11 bases between. The CDR3 runs 13 residues. The CDR3, as DNA: TGTGCCAGCAGTTTCGGGGACGGCTACGAGCAGTACTTC. This translates into CASSFGDGYEQYF.

The chain couples TRBV28 to TRBJ2-7, with D possibly being TRBD1 or TRBD2 (5 bases each). The V end lost 5 bases, the J end lost 2 bases, and 19 bases lay between the germline ends. Germline CDR1 reads MDHEN; CDR2 reads SYDVKM. There are 16 residues in the CDR3. The CDR3 coding sequence is TGTGCCAGCAGTCGGGATGGGGCCGCGTTCCCCTACGAGCAGTACTTC. It specifies CASSRDGAAFPYEQYF.

The CDR3 nucleotides read TGTGCCATCAGTGGCCAGAACACTGAAGCTTTCTTT. Protein sequence: CAISGQNTEAFF. The chain recombines TRBV10-3 with TRBJ1-1; no definite D call. The ends were cut back, 4 bases at V and 1 base at J, with 4 bases in the middle. Germline V gives CDR1 ENHRY, CDR2 SYGVKD. This CDR3 is 12 amino acids long.

The gene calls are TRBV5-1 and TRBJ1-1; D is possibly TRBD1 (6 bases). The CDR3 runs 14 residues. Trimming cost V 3 bases and J 0 bases, with 9 bases left between them. CDR1 is SGHRS and CDR2 is YFSETQ in the germline V gene. In DNA, the CDR3 is TGCGCCAGCAGCTGGGACATCCTGAACACTGAAGCTTTCTTT. Encoded protein: CASSWDILNTEAFF.

This clone was recorded only once. This chain uses TRBV9 with TRBJ2-1; 7 bases line up with TRBD2. CDR1 and CDR2 from the germline V gene are SGDLS and YYNGEE. This CDR3 is 15 amino acids long. Trimming cost V 0 bases and J 0 bases; bases outside gene matches: 0. This CDR3 is CASSVGGGSYNEQFF. CDR3 nucleotide sequence: TGTGCCAGCAGCGTAGGCGGGGGCTCCTACAATGAGCAGTTCTTC.

This chain joins TRBV28 and TRBJ2-2; D uncertain. Germline CDR1 is MDHEN and CDR2 is SYDVKM. The germline V and J ends were trimmed by 8 bases and 7 bases, with 8 bases remaining between them. This CDR3 is 11 amino acids long. The CDR3: CASSYSGELFF. The CDR3 DNA sequence: TGTGCCAGCTCGTATAGCGGGGAGCTGTTTTTT.

The chain joins TRBV30 to TRBJ1-2, with a possible D match to TRBD1 (5 bases). V gave up 2 bases and J gave up 6 bases, with 19 bases separating them. This CDR3 comprises 15 residues. Germline lookup yields CDR1 GTSNPN and CDR2 SVGIG (reference sequence). The CDR3 region has the DNA TGTGCCTGGAGTCCCCGAGGTAGAGGGGTTGATGGCTACACCTTC. Its protein product is CAWSPRGRGVDGYTF.

This clone was observed once. This rearrangement joins TRBV6-1 to TRBJ2-3; D is tentatively TRBD1 or TRBD2 (5 bases each). CDR3 length: 12 amino acids. The V gene's germline CDR1 is MNHNS and CDR2 SASEGT. Trimming cost V 11 bases and J 7 bases, with 16 bases left between them. CDR3 in DNA: TGTGCCGATATGGGGGTGGGAAATACGCAGTATTTT. It specifies CADMGVGNTQYF.

This chain uses TRBV5-1 with TRBJ2-1; 14 bases are a match to TRBD2. V lost 4 bases, J lost 3 bases, and 9 bases stayed unmatched. From germline, CDR1 is SGHRS and CDR2 YFSETQ. There are 18 residues in the CDR3. The CDR3 nucleotides read TGCGCCAGCAGCCCACAGGGGACTAGCGGGAGTTACTACAATGAGCAGTTCTTC. This translates into CASSPQGTSGSYYNEQFF.

The CDR3, as DNA: TGTGCCAGCAGCCCCCCCCTCTCCTACGAGCAGTACTTC. This translates into CASSPPLSYEQYF. The gene calls are TRBV5-6 and TRBJ2-7; no clear D gene. The CDR3 is 13 amino acids. CDR1 is SGHDT, CDR2 YYEEEE, per germline. V dropped 4 bases and J dropped 0 bases, with 8 bases sitting between them. Full variable domain (outside the CDR3, taken from reference TRBV5-6 and TRBJ2-7): DAGVTQSPTHLIKTRGQQVTLRCSPKSGHDTVSWYQQALGQGPQFIFQYYEEEERQRGNFPDRFSGHQFPNYSSELNVNALLLGDSALYLCASSPPLSYEQYFGPGTRLTVT.

This sequence joins TRBV10-3 and TRBJ1-2; the D gene is possibly TRBD1 (6 bases). The CDR3 is 13 amino acids. V lost 7 bases and J 2 bases, leaving 11 bases between the germline ends. From germline, CDR1 is ENHRY and CDR2 SYGVKD. This CDR3 reads CAITFDRNYGYTF. Written as DNA, the CDR3 is TGTGCCATCACCTTCGACAGGAACTATGGCTACACCTTC.

This chain connects TRBV7-9 to TRBJ1-3; D remains unclear. V was clipped by 4 bases and J by 0 bases, with 13 bases between them. CDR1 and CDR2 from the germline V gene are SEHNR and FQNEAQ (reference sequence). The CDR3 contains 16 residues. Here the CDR3 reads CASSSPQTLSGNTIYF. In DNA, the CDR3 is TGTGCCAGCAGCTCCCCGCAGACTCTCTCTGGAAACACCATATATTTT.

V gene TRBV28 combines with J gene TRBJ2-1; D is ambiguous. V was trimmed by 3 bases and J by 15 bases, leaving 12 bases between them. Germline lookup yields CDR1 MDHEN and CDR2 SYDVKM. This CDR3 has 11 amino acids. DNA for the CDR3: TGTGCCAGCAGTTTTAGGGTAGCCAGGTTCTTC. It encodes CASSFRVARFF.

V gene TRBV6-5 combines with J gene TRBJ1-2; D unclear. CDR3 length: 14 residues. Trimming removed 0 bases at V and 2 bases at J, with 7 bases between. CDR1 is MNHEY and CDR2 is SVGAGI in the germline V gene. In nucleotides, the CDR3 is TGTGCCAGCAGTTACTCTTCGGGGAACTATGGCTACACCTTC. This codes for CASSYSSGNYGYTF.

The chain employs TRBV7-7 and TRBJ1-5; no clear D. Germline-derived CDR1 and CDR2 are SSHAT and FNYEAQ (reference sequence). This CDR3 is 14 amino acids long. The V gene lost 3 bases and the J gene lost 1 base, with 7 bases spanning the gap. The CDR3 is CASSFGNSNQPQHF. For the CDR3, the DNA is TGTGCCAGCAGCTTTGGAAACAGCAATCAGCCCCAGCATTTT.

This clone was found a few times. The chain joins TRBV4-3 to TRBJ2-5; TRBD2 might be the D (5 bases). V was shortened by 0 bases and J by 2 bases, with 13 bases between the two germline ends. The CDR3 is 16 amino acids. Germline V gene lookup returns CDR1 LGHNA and CDR2 YSLEER. The CDR3 bases are TGCGCCAGCAGCCAAGAGGTAGCACGGGGTCAAGAGACCCAGTACTTC. This translates into CASSQEVARGQETQYF.

V gene TRBV6-5 combines with J gene TRBJ1-3, with D possibly being TRBD1 (6 bases). The CDR3 totals 11 residues. Germline V gene lookup returns CDR1 MNHEY and CDR2 SVGAGI. The DNA for the CDR3 is TGTGGGGGGGCGAACGGAAACACCATATATTTT. Its protein is CGGANGNTIYF.

This chain links TRBV7-2 with TRBJ2-7, with 9 bases lining up with TRBD2. Germline CDR1 is SGHTA and CDR2 is FQGNSA. The CDR3 has 15 amino acids. The V gene end was trimmed by 1 base and the J gene end by 2 bases; junction bases not matched to a gene: 3. CDR3 amino acids: CASSLEGLATYEQYF. For the CDR3, the DNA is TGTGCCAGCAGCTTAGAAGGACTAGCGACCTACGAGCAGTACTTC.